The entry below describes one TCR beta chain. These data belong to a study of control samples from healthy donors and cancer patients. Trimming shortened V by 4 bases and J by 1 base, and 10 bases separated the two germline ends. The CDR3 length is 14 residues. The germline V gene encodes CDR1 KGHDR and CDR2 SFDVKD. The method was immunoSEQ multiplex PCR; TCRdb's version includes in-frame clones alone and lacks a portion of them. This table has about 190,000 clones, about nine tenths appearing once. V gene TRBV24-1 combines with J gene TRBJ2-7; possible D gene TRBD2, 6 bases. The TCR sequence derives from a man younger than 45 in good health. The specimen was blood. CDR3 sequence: CATSEGLSSYEQYF. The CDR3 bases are TGTGCCACCAGTGAGGGACTGTCATCCTACGAGCAGTACTTC.